This T cell receptor beta chain was sequenced during a study of OX40 agonist ivuxolimab in advanced cancers. Study overall: Prior therapy, whether anti-PD-1, anti-PD-L1 or anti-CTLA-4, was allowed, and 40% had some.

V was pared by 0 bases and J by 5 bases, with 4 bases between. Germline lookup yields CDR1 SGHDN and CDR2 FVKESK. The CDR3 has 12 residues. Measured with immunoSEQ multiplex PCR; TCRdb has only the in-frame clones, and not every one. The repertoire holds more than 60,000 clones, with around nine tenths as singletons. The study, taken as a whole, reports: CD4+ T cells averaged fewer expanded clones than CD8+ T cells. At doses 0.1 to 3.0 mg/kg, CD4+ and CD8+ clones expanded.

Details on this clone: Its antigen remains unknown.

This clonotype originated in an adult with an advanced solid tumor such as melanoma, head and neck, liver or kidney cancer. The chain combines TRBV14 with TRBJ2-5; D unclear. Sequences were derived from CD4+ or CD8+ T cells sorted from blood, sampled in a trial of the OX40 agonist ivuxolimab. CDR3 coding DNA: TGTGCCAGCAGCCAAGAGTTTGAGACCCAGTACTTC. Residues: CASSQEFETQYF.